Presented here are 24 T cell receptor beta chains from one specimen sequenced in a study of beta chain features in type 1 diabetes. Broader study findings: When Type 1 diabetes patients were examined, their TCRB CDR3s proved moderately but significantly shorter in all four CD4+ subsets.

Their recognized antigens are unknown. The investigators reverse transcribed all of the isolated RNA, so they sequenced expressed TCRB transcripts. Here immunoSEQ multiplex PCR was the method, and the copy in TCRdb shows in-frame clones only, minus some. This table has some 190,000 clones, under 9.5% appearing once. Sequenced input: central memory CD4+ T cells from blood. These receptor sequences come from a man aged 18 to 35 with type 1 diabetes.

V usage is TRBV20-1 and J usage is TRBJ1-1; D remains ambiguous. With 3 bases removed from V and 7 bases from J, the gap between germline ends came to 9 bases. Germline V gene lookup returns CDR1 DFQATT and CDR2 SNEGSKA (reference sequence). The CDR3 loop spans 11 amino acids. This CDR3 reads CSARAQFEAFF. In nucleotides, the CDR3 is TGCAGTGCTAGGGCACAATTTGAAGCTTTCTTT.

This clone came up a few times. The chain employs TRBV20-1 and TRBJ2-3; D gene uncertain. The CDR3 is 11 amino acids. Germline lookup yields CDR1 DFQATT and CDR2 SNEGSKA (reference sequence). DNA of the CDR3: TGCAGGGCGGCGATCACAGATACGCAGTATTTT. It encodes CRAAITDTQYF.

The CDR3 is CATSRLAGGIASSSYNEQFF. CDR3 bases: TGTGCCACCAGCAGGCTGGCCGGTGGTATAGCTTCGAGCTCCTACAATGAGCAGTTCTTC. This chain connects TRBV15 to TRBJ2-1; D is uncertain. V shed 3 bases and J shed 0 bases, with 24 bases lying between them. The CDR3 totals 20 residues. The germline gives CDR1 LNHNV, CDR2 YYDKDF (reference sequence). Variable domain in full (rest from reference TRBV15 and TRBJ2-1): DAMVIQNPRYQVTQFGKPVTLSCSQTLNHNVMYWYQQKSSQAPKLLFHYYDKDFNNEADTPDNFQSRRPNTSFCFLDIRSPGLGDTAMYLCATSRLAGGIASSSYNEQFFGPGTRLTVL.

J is TRBJ1-1 and V is TRBV5-1; TRBD1 aligns across 7 bases. Germline CDR1 reads SGHRS; CDR2 reads YFSETQ. The V and J ends lost 0 bases and 10 bases, in that order; junction bases with no gene match: 6. There are 13 residues in the CDR3. CDR3 amino acids: CASSLEDRIRAFF. The CDR3 bases are TGCGCCAGCAGCTTGGAGGACAGGATCAGAGCTTTCTTT.

The chain couples TRBV7-9 to TRBJ2-1, with 7 bases aligning to TRBD2. The CDR3 length is 16 residues. Germline V gene lookup returns CDR1 SEHNR and CDR2 FQNEAQ (reference sequence). V shed 0 bases, J shed 4 bases, and the junction held 6 bases outside the gene matches. The CDR3 region is CASSLAGGTPYNEQFF. The CDR3 nucleotides are TGTGCCAGCAGCTTAGCGGGGGGGACCCCATACAATGAGCAGTTCTTC.

There are a few counts of this clone. This chain uses TRBV20-1 with TRBJ1-2; no firm D call. The V gene lost 6 bases and the J gene lost 3 bases, with 8 bases spanning the gap. The CDR3 spans 11 residues. Germline lookup yields CDR1 DFQATT and CDR2 SNEGSKA (reference sequence). The CDR3 DNA follows: TGCAGTGCCAGTAACGACTATGGCTACACCTTC. Its protein is CSASNDYGYTF.

As for this clone: The junction does not match germline at one end; this may be a read error. This sequence joins TRBV27 and TRBJ2-3, with D maybe TRBD1 (6 bases). Germline loops: CDR1 MNHEY, CDR2 SMNVEV (reference sequence). The CDR3 spans 12 residues. CDR3 nucleotide sequence: TGTGCCACCAGTGATTCGGACAGCCCCACGTATTTT. Its translation is CATSDSDSPTYF.

This clone came up a few times. V is TRBV14 and J is TRBJ1-1; 7 positions match TRBD1. Looked up from germline, CDR1 is SGHDN and CDR2 is FVKESK. V shed 7 bases and J 8 bases; nucleotides not matched to a gene: 7. The CDR3 is 12 residues long. CDR3 amino acids: CASNGGQKEAFF. The CDR3 coding sequence is TGTGCCAGCAACGGGGGACAGAAAGAAGCTTTCTTT.

This clone turned up a few times. This chain connects TRBV5-6 to TRBJ2-1; D is undetermined. Per germline, CDR1 SGHDT and CDR2 YYEEEE. The CDR3 runs to 15 residues. Trimming pared 3 bases from V and 8 bases from J, leaving 18 bases between. CDR3 protein: CASSSLARVDYEQFF. The CDR3 coding sequence is TGTGCCAGCAGCTCCCTTGCCCGAGTTGATTATGAGCAGTTCTTC.

The rearrangement uses TRBV6-6 and TRBJ2-3; 7 positions match TRBD2. The J segment lost 2 bases and the V segment lost 8 bases, leaving 7 bases of the junction unmatched. This CDR3 comprises 14 residues. The V gene's germline CDR1 is MNHNY and CDR2 SVGAGI (reference sequence). The CDR3 spells CASVAGTTTDTQYF. The CDR3 DNA reads as TGTGCCAGCGTCGCCGGGACTACCACAGATACGCAGTATTTT.

This clone was observed a few times. The chain recombines TRBV7-9 with TRBJ2-4, with 10 bases that match TRBD2. Germline assignment: CDR1 SEHNR and CDR2 FQNEAQ (reference sequence). CDR3 size: 17 residues. Unmatched junction bases numbered 8, after V lost 5 bases and J lost 1 base. The CDR3 DNA follows: TGTGCCAGCAGCCAAGACAAGCGGGAGGGGGCCAAAAACATTCAGTACTTC. Translated: CASSQDKREGAKNIQYF.

This clone was detected a few times. This chain links TRBV5-1 with TRBJ2-5, with 10 bases aligning to TRBD2. Germline CDR1 reads SGHRS; CDR2 reads YFSETQ. There are 15 residues in the CDR3. The V and J ends lost 2 bases and 2 bases, in that order; junction bases with no gene match: 3. CDR3 sequence (DNA): TGCGCCAGCAGCTTATTTAGCGGGAGGCAAGAGACCCAGTACTTC. Translating it yields CASSLFSGRQETQYF.

This clone occurred a few times. The chain joins TRBV2 to TRBJ2-4; weak D call: TRBD1 (5 bases). This CDR3 has 15 residues. Germline values: CDR1 SNHLY, CDR2 FYNNEI. Trimming shortened V by 3 bases and J by 7 bases, and 16 bases separated the two germline ends. The DNA of the CDR3 is TGTGCCAGCAGTGAGGGGCTCTCGAAGGGTAACATTCAGTACTTC. It yields the protein CASSEGLSKGNIQYF.

The chain joins TRBV30 to TRBJ2-7, with TRBD1 identical over 10 bases. The CDR3 totals 17 residues. Per germline, CDR1 GTSNPN and CDR2 SVGIG (reference sequence). V was clipped by 3 bases and J by 2 bases; unmatched bases: 13. In DNA form, the CDR3 reads TGTGCCTGGAGGAACCCCCCGGGACAGGGGCGGACCTACGAGCAGTACTTC. This translates into CAWRNPPGQGRTYEQYF.

The chain recombines TRBV9 with TRBJ2-5; the match to TRBD2 covers 11 bases. Germline V gene lookup returns CDR1 SGDLS and CDR2 YYNGEE. The CDR3 totals 15 residues. The V segment lost 4 bases and the J segment 6 bases; nucleotides outside the gene matches: 8. CDR3 bases: TGTGCCAGCAGCCTCCATACTAGCGGGGGACAGACCCAGTACTTC. Its protein product is CASSLHTSGGQTQYF.

In this sample, this clone turned up a few times. The chain couples TRBV5-1 to TRBJ2-3; 9 nucleotides agree with TRBD2. Germline V CDR1 and CDR2: SGHRS, YFSETQ. Germline trimming cut 1 base from V and 3 bases from J; bases unmatched to any gene: 6. The length of the CDR3 is 16 residues. CDR3 amino acids: CASSLQGLAYTDTQYF. CDR3 DNA: TGCGCCAGCAGCTTGCAGGGACTAGCATATACAGATACGCAGTATTTT.

This chain links TRBV29-1 with TRBJ2-7; TRBD2 matches at 8 bases. Germline V gene lookup returns CDR1 SQVTM and CDR2 ANQGSEA. V shed 2 bases and J 2 bases; nucleotides not matched to a gene: 8. This CDR3 region has 15 residues. The CDR3 region has the DNA TGCAGCGTTGAAAGCGGGGGAGGGCGACCCTACGAGCAGTACTTC. This codes for CSVESGGGRPYEQYF.

This clone has only a few counts. The V and J genes are TRBV25-1 and TRBJ2-1, with 15 bases identical to TRBD2. CDR3 size: 18 residues. Germline CDR1 is MGHDK and CDR2 is SYGVNS. Losses at the gene ends were 6 bases for V and 2 bases for J; bases not matched to a gene: 8. The CDR3 here is CASRSGTSGRLTYNEQFF. DNA for the CDR3: TGTGCCAGCAGGAGCGGGACTAGCGGGAGGTTGACCTACAATGAGCAGTTCTTC.

The J gene is TRBJ2-3, the V gene TRBV7-2, with 12 bases that match TRBD2. CDR3 length: 16 amino acids. With 4 bases clipped from V and 6 bases from J, the junction kept 8 bases outside the gene matches. CDR1 SGHTA and CDR2 FQGNSA come from the germline V gene. The CDR3 loop is CASSYRTSGAGDTQYF. As DNA, the CDR3 is TGTGCCAGCAGCTACAGGACTAGCGGGGCGGGCGATACGCAGTATTTT.

This clone has a handful of counts. The genes are TRBV28 and TRBJ1-1, with a tentative D call TRBD1 (6 bases). V was pared by 6 bases and J by 0 bases, with 23 bases between. Germline CDR1 and CDR2: MDHEN and SYDVKM. CDR3 length: 18 amino acids. DNA for the CDR3: TGTGCCAGCAGCCCGGGAGGGGCAGGGGTTGCGATGAACACTGAAGCTTTCTTT. Its protein is CASSPGGAGVAMNTEAFF.

This clone has more than one count but fewer than ten. The chain uses TRBV10-2 and TRBJ1-2, with D possibly TRBD1 on 5 matching bases. This CDR3 has 15 residues. Trimming cost V 0 bases and J 8 bases, with 16 bases left between them. The germline gives CDR1 WSHSY, CDR2 SAAADI. Written as DNA, the CDR3 is TGCGCCAGCAGTGAGTCGACGGCAGGGAAGATAGGCTACACCTTC. As protein: CASSESTAGKIGYTF.

This chain joins TRBV10-3 and TRBJ2-4, with a possible D match to TRBD1 (5 bases). The CDR3 runs 18 residues. V gave up 3 bases and J gave up 7 bases, with 25 bases separating them. The germline CDR1 and CDR2 sequences are ENHRY and SYGVKD. This CDR3 reads CAISDSQSISGLRNIQYF. The DNA of the CDR3 is TGTGCCATCAGTGATTCCCAATCCATCTCAGGGTTGAGGAACATTCAGTACTTC.

This clone was seen more than once but under ten times. The rearrangement uses TRBV4-1 and TRBJ1-2; maybe TRBD1 (6 bases). V dropped 1 base and J dropped 1 base, with 10 bases sitting between them. The CDR3 extends over 15 amino acids. Germline V CDR1 and CDR2: MGHRA, YSYEKL. CDR3 region: CASSQAGTINYGYTF. CDR3 coding DNA: TGCGCCAGCAGCCAAGCCGGGACAATTAACTATGGCTACACCTTC.

The genes are TRBV4-3 and TRBJ1-4, with 8 bases fitting TRBD1. Germline V gene lookup returns CDR1 LGHNA and CDR2 YSLEER. The CDR3 extends over 16 amino acids. Germline trimming cut 1 base from V and 7 bases from J; bases unmatched to any gene: 8. The CDR3 here is CASSQVRTGWGEKLFF. Written as DNA, the CDR3 is TGCGCCAGCAGCCAAGTGAGGACAGGGTGGGGTGAAAAACTGTTTTTT.